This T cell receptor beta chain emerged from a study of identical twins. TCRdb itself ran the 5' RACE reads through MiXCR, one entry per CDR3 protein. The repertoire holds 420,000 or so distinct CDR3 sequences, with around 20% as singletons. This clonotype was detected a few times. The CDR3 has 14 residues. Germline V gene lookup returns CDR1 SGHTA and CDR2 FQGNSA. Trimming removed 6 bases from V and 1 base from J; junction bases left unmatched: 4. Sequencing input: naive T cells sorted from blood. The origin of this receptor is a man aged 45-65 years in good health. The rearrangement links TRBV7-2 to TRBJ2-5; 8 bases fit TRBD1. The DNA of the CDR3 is TGTGCCAGCAGACATACAGGGGGCCAAGAGACCCAGTACTTC. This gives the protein CASRHTGGQETQYF.